The rows below give T cell receptor beta chains drawn from one sample of a study of blood T cell repertoires in COVID-19. TCRdb keeps only in-frame clones here, not all; method: immunoSEQ multiplex PCR. The sample lists 150,000 to 200,000 clones; over 80% were seen once. The sample taken for sequencing was peripheral blood. The receptors stem from a woman aged 40 to 55 with acute or convalescent COVID-19. The CDR3 runs from the conserved cysteine through the conserved F or W.

v_call cdr3_length cdr3_aa
TRBV28 14 CASSQGQSINIQYF
TRBV5-5 14 CASSPDPDFYEQYF
TRBV7-3 15 CASSLKAGAINIQYF
TRBV5-1 12 CASSLVGPTPFF
TRBV28 13 CASSAAISDEQFF
TRBV10-1 14 CASSPSRQGVIQYF
TRBV6-5 15 CASSYTEGRIEKLFF
TRBV7-2 13 CASSLMGDYGYTF
TRBV14 13 CASTRTFTDTQYF
TRBV4-2 14 CASSRGQGNTEAFF
TRBV10-3 16 CAISGGEAGITYEQYF
TRBV5-1 15 CASSEDQVARREQYF
TRBV27 15 CASGRGLTMNTEAFF
TRBV28 13 CASSPGVQETQYF
TRBV6-1 16 CASSENPRGRLQPQHF
TRBV27 14 CASSPGSQGYEQYF
TRBV2 14 CATTGQGTNQPQHF